This T cell receptor beta chain was profiled in a study of T-cell memory formation after mild COVID-19. Via MiXCR, TCRdb re-called the 5' RACE reads, giving one row per CDR3 protein. In the table there are 250,000 to 350,000 distinct CDR3 sequences, more than 15% of which are singletons. The germline V gene has CDR1 MGHRA and CDR2 YSYEKL. Trimming removed 8 bases at V and 7 bases at J, with 15 bases between. The CDR3 totals 12 residues. The sequencing sample was made of PBMCs or a T cell subset sorted from them (not recorded which). This receptor was taken from a young man who had mild COVID-19 (a few samples of this study predate the infection). Cell type and time point are not known. This sequence joins TRBV4-1 and TRBJ2-7; tentatively, D is TRBD1 (7 bases). The CDR3: CASGPGGREQYF. The CDR3 nucleotides read TGCGCCAGCGGACCAGGGGGGCGGGAGCAGTACTTC.